The clone carrying this TCR beta chain has more than one count but fewer than ten. The data are from a study of T-cell memory formation after mild COVID-19. TCRdb itself ran the 5' RACE reads through MiXCR, one entry per CDR3 protein. The table includes roughly 160,000 distinct CDR3 sequences, 13% detected once. V lost 0 bases and J lost 6, with 5 bases in between. Per the germline V gene, CDR1 is SGDLS and CDR2 is YYNGEE. The CDR3 has 12 residues. Material: PBMCs or a T cell subset sorted from them (not recorded which). This sequence was found in a man between 18 and 35 years old who had mild COVID-19 (a few samples of this study predate the infection). Cell type and time point are not known. The chain has TRBV9 and TRBJ2-3; D remains unclear. In DNA, the CDR3 is TGTGCCAGCAGCGTAGGGGTTGATACGCAGTATTTT. Translating it yields CASSVGVDTQYF.